These 15 T cell receptor beta chains originate from one sample sequenced in a study of shared T cell receptors in the human thymus. Method: immunoSEQ multiplex PCR; TCRdb's copy keeps in-frame clones and lacks some. Counted here are hundreds of thousands of clones, around 87% occurring once; the ten biggest clones make up 0.0094%. Another study also made use of these data, one on human thymus T cells.

The source material was thymocytes. These TCRs come from a boy less than two years old with a congenital heart defect.

This clone was detected only once. The chain carries TRBV7-6 and TRBJ2-7; TRBD2 matches at 8 bases. The ends lost 2 bases at V and 0 bases at J; junction bases unmatched: 15. Germline V gives CDR1 SGHVS, CDR2 FNYEAQ. The length of the CDR3 is 19 residues. The CDR3: CASSLSGRRLAGVSYEQYF. In DNA, the CDR3 is TGTGCCAGCAGCTTATCTGGTCGTCGGCTAGCGGGCGTCTCCTACGAGCAGTACTTC. Filled out from reference TRBV7-6 and TRBJ2-7, the complete variable domain reads GAGVSQSPRYKVTKRGQDVALRCDPISGHVSLYWYRQALGQGPEFLTYFNYEAQQDKSGLPNDRFSAERPEGSISTLTIQRTEQRDSAMYRCASSLSGRRLAGVSYEQYFGPGTRLTVT.

This clone was counted a single time. The V and J genes are TRBV5-6 and TRBJ2-3; no definite D call. Trimming pared 1 base from V and 8 bases from J, leaving 17 bases between. There are 15 residues in the CDR3. Germline assignment: CDR1 SGHDT and CDR2 YYEEEE. The CDR3 DNA reads as TGTGCCAGCAGCTTGAGACCCTACCGAGGTGCTACGCAGTATTTT. Encoded protein: CASSLRPYRGATQYF.

V usage is TRBV6-6 and J usage is TRBJ2-3; no definite D call. This CDR3 has 15 amino acids. CDR1 is MNHNY and CDR2 is SVGAGI in the germline V gene (reference sequence). V was cut by 3 bases and J by 0 bases, with 10 bases left in between. The CDR3 region has the DNA TGTGCCAGCAGTTATAAGCGATCTAGCACAGATACGCAGTATTTT. Protein: CASSYKRSSTDTQYF.

This rearrangement joins TRBV28 to TRBJ1-6; D is uncertain. The length of the CDR3 is 15 residues. Trimming shortened V by 1 base and J by 7 bases, and 11 bases separated the two germline ends. The germline V gene encodes CDR1 MDHEN and CDR2 SYDVKM. The CDR3 reads CASSLLGRGNSPLHF. In DNA form, the CDR3 reads TGTGCCAGCAGTTTATTAGGGCGGGGAAATTCACCCCTCCACTTT.

The chain employs TRBV4-3 and TRBJ2-1; 8 positions agree with TRBD2. Trimming took 1 base from V and 3 from J; bases not matched to a gene: 8. This CDR3 region has 17 residues. Germline CDR1 is LGHNA and CDR2 is YSLEER. The DNA for the CDR3 is TGCGCCAGCAGCCAAGTTTGGATGAGCGGGGGCTACAATGAGCAGTTCTTC. It translates to CASSQVWMSGGYNEQFF.

The gene calls are TRBV6-5 and TRBJ2-5; 9 nucleotides align to TRBD2. Germline CDR1 is MNHEY and CDR2 is SVGAGI. The CDR3 extends over 16 amino acids. Unmatched junction bases numbered 7, after V lost 0 bases and J lost 5 bases. The CDR3, as DNA: TGTGCCAGCAGTTACTCGAGTAGCGGGGGACGGGAGACCCAGTACTTC. Amino acid sequence: CASSYSSSGGRETQYF.

The gene calls are TRBV5-1 and TRBJ2-3; TRBD2 matches at 9 bases. Trimming cost V 4 bases and J 0 bases; bases outside gene matches: 9. From germline, CDR1 is SGHRS and CDR2 YFSETQ. This CDR3 comprises 17 residues. The CDR3 bases are TGCGCCAGCAGCGTCCGGGGACTAGCCTCTAGCACAGATACGCAGTATTTT. Amino acids: CASSVRGLASSTDTQYF. The variable domain in full, with the rest retrieved from reference TRBV5-1 and TRBJ2-3, is KAGVTQTPRYLIKTRGQQVTLSCSPISGHRSVSWYQQTPGQGLQFLFEYFSETQRNKGNFPGRFSGRQFSNSRSEMNVSTLELGDSALYLCASSVRGLASSTDTQYFGPGTRLTVL.

The genes are TRBV27 and TRBJ2-7; 10 nucleotides line up with TRBD2. CDR3 length equals 15 residues. V shed 2 bases, J shed 5 bases, and the junction held 6 bases outside the gene matches. Germline V gives CDR1 MNHEY, CDR2 SMNVEV (reference sequence). The CDR3 nucleotides are TGTGCCAGCAGTTTAGGGGCTAGCGGGAGCCACGAGCAGTACTTC. As protein: CASSLGASGSHEQYF.

Comment on this clone: In the same sample, other DNA sequences code for this CDR3. The V call is TRBV4-1, the J call TRBJ1-6; D not certain. The CDR3 extends over 16 amino acids. In germline, CDR1 is MGHRA, CDR2 YSYEKL. Trimming removed 5 bases at V and 7 bases at J, with 18 bases between. The CDR3 region is CASSSRGSISNSPLHF. CDR3 bases: TGCGCCAGCAGCTCACGAGGGTCAATATCAAATTCACCCCTCCACTTT.

The rearrangement uses TRBV27 and TRBJ1-2; 12 bases are shared with TRBD1. The CDR3 loop spans 18 amino acids. Germline lookup yields CDR1 MNHEY and CDR2 SMNVEV (reference sequence). The V gene end was trimmed by 2 bases and the J gene end by 4 bases; junction bases not matched to a gene: 11. The CDR3 bases are TGTGCCAGCAGTTTAAAGAAGGGACCGGGACAGGGGGCCTATGGCTACACCTTC. Residues: CASSLKKGPGQGAYGYTF.

V is TRBV7-2 and J is TRBJ2-7; D may be TRBD2 (7 bases). CDR1 is SGHTA and CDR2 is FQGNSA in the germline V gene. The ends were cut back, 1 base at V and 2 bases at J, with 15 bases in the middle. This CDR3 is built from 16 residues. The CDR3, as DNA: TGTGCCAGCAGCTTAGTGGGAGGGGGGACCGCCTACGAGCAGTACTTC. This translates into CASSLVGGGTAYEQYF.

The rearrangement joins TRBV6-1 to TRBJ2-1, with 14 bases fitting TRBD2. CDR3 length equals 15 residues. Trimming at V came to 1 base and at J to 10 bases, leaving 3 bases not matched to a gene. Germline values: CDR1 MNHNS, CDR2 SASEGT. The CDR3 sequence is CASSEGLAGGGEQFF. The CDR3 DNA follows: TGTGCCAGCAGTGAAGGACTAGCGGGAGGGGGCGAGCAGTTCTTC.

The chain recombines TRBV29-1 with TRBJ2-7; 8 nucleotides line up with TRBD1. Germline trimming cut 7 bases from V and 2 bases from J; bases unmatched to any gene: 10. Germline V CDR1 and CDR2: SQVTM, ANQGSEA. The CDR3 sequence is 14 residues long. In DNA form, the CDR3 reads TGCAGCGCTACGACAGGGGCCCGCACCTACGAGCAGTACTTC. This sequence encodes CSATTGARTYEQYF.

The J gene is TRBJ1-5, the V gene TRBV12-5; 7 bases agree with TRBD1. V shed 6 bases, J shed 3 bases, and the junction held 2 bases outside the gene matches. This CDR3 is 13 amino acids long. Germline lookup yields CDR1 LGHNT and CDR2 FRNRAP. The CDR3 DNA sequence: TGTGCTAGTGGGGGGACAGTCAATCAGCCCCAGCATTTT. Its protein product is CASGGTVNQPQHF. Full variable domain (rest looked up from reference TRBV12-5 and TRBJ1-5): DARVTQTPRHKVTEMGQEVTMRCQPILGHNTVFWYRQTMMQGLELLAYFRNRAPLDDSGMPKDRFSAEMPDATLATLKIQPSEPRDSAVYFCASGGTVNQPQHFGDGTRLSIL.

The chain links TRBV30 to TRBJ1-2; D gene uncertain. Germline CDR1 is GTSNPN and CDR2 is SVGIG (reference sequence). V lost 3 bases and J lost 3, with 14 bases in between. This CDR3 comprises 14 residues. The CDR3 spells CAWSPVGGDYGYTF. The CDR3, as DNA: TGTGCCTGGAGCCCCGTTGGCGGGGACTATGGCTACACCTTC.